This note documents a single T cell receptor beta chain sequence. These data originate in a study of shared clonotypes between healthy human individuals. Naive-designated CD8 cells lacked CD45RO, were positively enriched for CCR7, and omitted terminally differentiated effector memory CD45RA+ cells. Adult Caucasians living in Nashville, Tennessee made up all of the donors. Libraries were prepared by immunoSEQ multiplex PCR; TCRdb keeps only in-frame clonotypes and omits some of them. In the table there are 1.5 million to 2.5 million clones, around 96% of which are singletons. CDR1 and CDR2 from the germline V gene are SGDLS and YYNGEE. This CDR3 region has 17 residues. V was shortened by 3 bases and J by 5 bases, with 22 bases between the two germline ends.

Sequencing was done on a sample of naive CD8+ T cells sorted from blood. The clonotype originates from a man between 18 and 35 years old in good health. The rearrangement links TRBV9 to TRBJ2-3; tentative D call: TRBD2 (6 bases). The CDR3 DNA sequence: TGTGCCAGCAGCGGAGGAGGGCCCAATGGGCCCCAAGATACGCAGTATTTT. Amino acid sequence: CASSGGGPNGPQDTQYF.